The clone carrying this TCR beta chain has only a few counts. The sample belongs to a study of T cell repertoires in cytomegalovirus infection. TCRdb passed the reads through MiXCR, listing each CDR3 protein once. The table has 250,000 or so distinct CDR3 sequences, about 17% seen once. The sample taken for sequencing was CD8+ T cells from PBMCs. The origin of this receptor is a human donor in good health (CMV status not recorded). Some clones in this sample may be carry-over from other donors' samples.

The CDR3 loop is CASSVIPGSEAFF. The CDR3 DNA reads TGTGCCAGCAGTGTAATCCCAGGGTCTGAAGCTTTCTTT. J is TRBJ1-1 and V is TRBV2; TRBD1 might be the D (5 bases). V dropped 4 bases and J dropped 6 bases, with 12 bases sitting between them. The CDR3 runs 13 residues. Germline CDR1 is SNHLY and CDR2 is FYNNEI.